This T cell receptor (beta chain) is drawn from a study of T cell responses to AZD1222 COVID-19 vaccine. General observations from the study: The number of AZD1222 recipients seropositive at baseline was only five to seven. Two doses of AZD1222 preceded a rise in Spike-specific TCR breadth and depth. The study reported that nearly half of spike-specific TCRs target unmutated variant regions. Most donors were white British, females outnumbered males, and clonal diversity was possibly underestimated.

As to this clone: What it recognizes is unknown.

TCRdb's table, derived via immunoSEQ multiplex PCR, lists solely in-frame clones and lacks some. Altogether some 140,000 clones are present, more than 85% being singletons, with the ten largest covering 5.4%. CDR1 SNHLY and CDR2 FYNNEI come from the germline V gene. The CDR3 covers 13 residues. The V segment lost 6 bases and the J segment 5 bases; nucleotides outside the gene matches: 5. The sequences come from peripheral blood, collected on day 0 of AZD1222 vaccination. The chain carries TRBV2 and TRBJ2-5; 8 bases match TRBD1. This clonotype was obtained from an adult in good health. The CDR3, as DNA: TGTGCCAGCAGCCCGGACAGGGAGGAGACCCAGTACTTC. Amino acids: CASSPDREETQYF.